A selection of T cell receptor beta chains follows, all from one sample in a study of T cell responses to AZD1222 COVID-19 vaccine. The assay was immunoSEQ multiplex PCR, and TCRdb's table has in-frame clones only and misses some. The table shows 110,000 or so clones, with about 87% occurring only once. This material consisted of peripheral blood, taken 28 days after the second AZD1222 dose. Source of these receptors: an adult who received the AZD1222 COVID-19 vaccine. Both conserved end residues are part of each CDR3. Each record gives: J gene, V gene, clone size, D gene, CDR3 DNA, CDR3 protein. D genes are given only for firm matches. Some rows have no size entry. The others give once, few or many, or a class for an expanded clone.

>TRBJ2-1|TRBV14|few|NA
TGTGCCAGCAGCCATGTACAGGGCGCGGTGTACAATGAGCAGTTCTTC
CASSHVQGAVYNEQFF
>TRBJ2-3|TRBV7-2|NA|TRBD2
TGTGCCAGCAGCTTAGCCGTCCTGACTAGCGGGGGGGCAAATACGCAGTATTTT
CASSLAVLTSGGANTQYF
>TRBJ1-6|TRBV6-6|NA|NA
TGTGCCAGCAGTTACGGTCAGGATAATTCACCCCTCCACTTT
CASSYGQDNSPLHF
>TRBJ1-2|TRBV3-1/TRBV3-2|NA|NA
TGTGCCAGCAGCCAAGAAGGACATAACTATGGCTACACCTTC
CASSQEGHNYGYTF
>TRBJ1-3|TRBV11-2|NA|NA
TGTGCCAGCAGCCTAGAAAGAAACACCATATATTTT
CASSLERNTIYF
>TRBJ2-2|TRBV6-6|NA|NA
TGTGCCAGCAGTTACAGCCAACAGGCCGGGGAGCTGTTTTTT
CASSYSQQAGELFF
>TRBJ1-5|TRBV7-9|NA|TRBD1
TGTGCCAGCAGCTTAAGAGGGGGCAGTCAGCCCCAGCATTTT
CASSLRGGSQPQHF
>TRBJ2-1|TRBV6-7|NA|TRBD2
TGTGCCAGCAGTTATTCCTACCCGGGACTAGCGAAACATGAGCAGTTCTTC
CASSYSYPGLAKHEQFF
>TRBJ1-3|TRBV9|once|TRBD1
TGTGCCAGCGGCCGGGGGGGACAGGTATTCTCTGGAAACACCATATATTTT
CASGRGGQVFSGNTIYF
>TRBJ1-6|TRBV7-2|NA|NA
TGTGCCAGCAGCTTAGGGGCCGGGACCAATTCACCCCTCCACTTT
CASSLGAGTNSPLHF
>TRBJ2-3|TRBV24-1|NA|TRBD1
TGTGCCACCAGTCTATCACCGGGACAGGGACCCACAGATACGCAGTATTTT
CATSLSPGQGPTDTQYF
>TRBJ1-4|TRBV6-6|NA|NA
TGTGCCAGCAGCGCCTCGGCGGACGCAGAAAAACTGTTTTTT
CASSASADAEKLFF
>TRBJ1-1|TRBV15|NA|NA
TGTGCCACCAGCAGACTCCAGGGAGATACTGAAGCTTTCTTT
CATSRLQGDTEAFF
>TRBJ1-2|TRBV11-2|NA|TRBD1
TGTGCCAGCAGCTCGTTTTCGGGACAGGGGAACTATGGCTACACCTTC
CASSSFSGQGNYGYTF
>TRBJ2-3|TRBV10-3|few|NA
TGTGCCATCAGTGAGTCAATGGCCGCCCAAAACGGAAGAACAGATACGCAGTATTTT
CAISESMAAQNGRTDTQYF
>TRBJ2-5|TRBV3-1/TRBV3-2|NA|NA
TGTGCCAGCAGCCAAAAGGGGGTTTTCGCGGAGACCCAGTACTTC
CASSQKGVFAETQYF
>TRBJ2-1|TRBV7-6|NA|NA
TGTGCCAGCAGCTTATCCAGGGGCAATGAGCAGTTCTTC
CASSLSRGNEQFF
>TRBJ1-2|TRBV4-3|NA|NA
TGCGCCAGCAGCCAAGACAGGGGAGTTTTACGTGGCTACACCTTC
CASSQDRGVLRGYTF
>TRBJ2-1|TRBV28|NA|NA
TGTGCCAGCAGTTTACGGTTCTTC
CASSLRFF
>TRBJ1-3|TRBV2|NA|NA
TGTGCCAGCGGAACAGGGTCTGGAAACACCATATATTTT
CASGTGSGNTIYF
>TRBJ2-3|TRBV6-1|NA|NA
TGTGCCAGCAGTGATTCGAGGGGGGGCCCAGGGGGAGATACGCAGTATTTT
CASSDSRGGPGGDTQYF
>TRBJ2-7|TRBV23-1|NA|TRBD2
TGCGCCAGCAATGGACTAGCGGGGGTCGTCTACGAGCAGTACTTC
CASNGLAGVVYEQYF
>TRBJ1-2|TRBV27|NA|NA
TGTGCCAGCAGAGCCTGGGCCTCTAACTATGGCTACACCTTC
CASRAWASNYGYTF
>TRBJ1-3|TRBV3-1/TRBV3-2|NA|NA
TGTGCCAGCAGCCATCTGGGGGAGGGCTTAAGCTCTGGAAACACCATATATTTT
CASSHLGEGLSSGNTIYF
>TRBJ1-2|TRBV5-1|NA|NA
TGCGCCAGCAGCCCCTCGCCGGGAGAGGGAGTAGACTATGGCTACACCTTC
CASSPSPGEGVDYGYTF
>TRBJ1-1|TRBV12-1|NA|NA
TGTGCCAGCAGCTTTGTTCAGTTTAAAGGTGAAGCTTTCTTT
CASSFVQFKGEAFF
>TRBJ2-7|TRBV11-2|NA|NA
TGTGCCAGCAGCCCTAGAAATCCTCCCTACGAGCAGTACTTC
CASSPRNPPYEQYF
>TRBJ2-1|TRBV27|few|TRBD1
TGTGCCAGCAGTTGGACAGGGGGCGCCTACAATGAGCAGTTCTTC
CASSWTGGAYNEQFF
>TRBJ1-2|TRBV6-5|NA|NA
TGTGCCAGCAGACCGGGCGTTAACTATGGCTACACCTTC
CASRPGVNYGYTF
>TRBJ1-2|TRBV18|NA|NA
TGTGCCAGCTCACCACCGGGTGACCAGGGCCATGGCTACACCTTC
CASSPPGDQGHGYTF
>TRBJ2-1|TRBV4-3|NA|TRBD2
TGCGCCAGCAGCCCTAGCGGGCCTTACAATGAGCAGTTCTTC
CASSPSGPYNEQFF
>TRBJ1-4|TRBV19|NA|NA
TGTGCCAGTAGGACAGCGAGCGGAGATAATGAAAAACTGTTTTTT
CASRTASGDNEKLFF
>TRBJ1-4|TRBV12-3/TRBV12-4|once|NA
TGTGCCAGCAGCCTCGCAACTAATGAAAAACTGTTTTTT
CASSLATNEKLFF
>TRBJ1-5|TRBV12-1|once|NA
TGTGCCAGCAGCGTTACGGACAGGAGCAATCAGCCCCAGCATTTT
CASSVTDRSNQPQHF
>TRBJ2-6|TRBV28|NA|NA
TGTGCCAGCAGAACAGAGCGCTTCTCTGGGGCCAACGTCCTGACTTTC
CASRTERFSGANVLTF
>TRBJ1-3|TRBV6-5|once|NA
TGTGCCAGCAGTTATGATGCGCGGCCTGGAAACACCATATATTTT
CASSYDARPGNTIYF
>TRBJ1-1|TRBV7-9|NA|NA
TGTGCCAGCAGCTTAGTATCTTGGGGGGCAAATACTGAAGCTTTCTTT
CASSLVSWGANTEAFF
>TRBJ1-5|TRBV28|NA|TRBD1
TGTGCCAGCATCAAACAGGGGGCAGGTCAGCCCCAGCATTTT
CASIKQGAGQPQHF
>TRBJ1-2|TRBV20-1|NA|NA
TGCAGTGCTATATACAGCTATGGCTACACCTTC
CSAIYSYGYTF
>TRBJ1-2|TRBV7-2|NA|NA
TGTGCCAGCAGCTTATCCACGGGAGGAGGCTACACCTTC
CASSLSTGGGYTF
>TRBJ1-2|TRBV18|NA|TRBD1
TGTGCCAGCTCACCACAGGAGGGGGCCGGCTATGGCTACACCTTC
CASSPQEGAGYGYTF
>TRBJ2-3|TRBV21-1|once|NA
TGTGCCAGCAGCAAAGAGGGGATATCTGGCACAGATACGCAGTATTTT
CASSKEGISGTDTQYF